This T cell receptor (beta chain) was retrieved from a study of T cell responses to AZD1222 COVID-19 vaccine. Repertoires were generated with immunoSEQ multiplex PCR, while TCRdb's copy carries only in-frame clones and drops some. The repertoire consists of 100,000 or so clones, with approximately 92% occurring once and the leading ten covering 35% to 45%. The germline V gene has CDR1 KGHSH and CDR2 LQKENI. This CDR3 comprises 14 residues. J lost 6 bases, V lost 3 bases, and 7 bases had no gene match. The rearrangement links TRBV18 to TRBJ2-7, with 8 bases fitting TRBD2. Sequenced here: peripheral blood, sampled 28 days after the second AZD1222 dose. The source is an adult who received the AZD1222 COVID-19 vaccine. The CDR3 nucleotides are TGTGCCAGCTCACCTCAGCGGGAGCGGTCCGAGCAGTACTTC. Translation gives CASSPQRERSEQYF.